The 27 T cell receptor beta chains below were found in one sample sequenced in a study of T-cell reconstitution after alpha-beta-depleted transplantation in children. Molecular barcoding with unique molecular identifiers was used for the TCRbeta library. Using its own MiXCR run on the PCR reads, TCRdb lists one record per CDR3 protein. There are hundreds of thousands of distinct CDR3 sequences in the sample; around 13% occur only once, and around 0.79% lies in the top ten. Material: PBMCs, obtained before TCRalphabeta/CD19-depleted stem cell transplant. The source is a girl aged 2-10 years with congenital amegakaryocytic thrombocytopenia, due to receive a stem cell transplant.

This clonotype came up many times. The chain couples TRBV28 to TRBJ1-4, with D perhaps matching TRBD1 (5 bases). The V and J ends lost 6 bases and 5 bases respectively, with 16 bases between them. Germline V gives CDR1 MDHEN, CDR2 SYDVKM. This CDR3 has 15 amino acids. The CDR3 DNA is TGTGCCAGCAGGGTCGGGGGACGGACAAATGAAAAACTGTTTTTT. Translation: CASRVGGRTNEKLFF.

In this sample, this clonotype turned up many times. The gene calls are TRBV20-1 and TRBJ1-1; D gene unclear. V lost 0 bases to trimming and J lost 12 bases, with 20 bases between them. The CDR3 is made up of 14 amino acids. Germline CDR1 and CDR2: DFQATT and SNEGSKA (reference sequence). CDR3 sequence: CSARDFGYRVRTFF. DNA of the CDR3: TGCAGTGCTAGAGATTTTGGGTATCGGGTCAGAACTTTCTTT.

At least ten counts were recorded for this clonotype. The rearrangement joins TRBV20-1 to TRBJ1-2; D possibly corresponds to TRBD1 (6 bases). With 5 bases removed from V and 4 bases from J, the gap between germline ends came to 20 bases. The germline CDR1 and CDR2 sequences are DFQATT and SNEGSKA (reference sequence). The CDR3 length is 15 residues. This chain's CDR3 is CSAPTLQGFFYGYTF. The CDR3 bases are TGCAGTGCTCCTACCCTACAGGGTTTCTTCTATGGCTACACCTTC.

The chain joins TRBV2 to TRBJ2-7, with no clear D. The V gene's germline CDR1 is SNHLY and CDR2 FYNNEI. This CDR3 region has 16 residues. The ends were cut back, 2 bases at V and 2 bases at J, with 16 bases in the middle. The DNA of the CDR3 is TGTGCCAGCAGTGAATTCCGGTTCCTATCAACCTACGAGCAGTACTTC. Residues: CASSEFRFLSTYEQYF. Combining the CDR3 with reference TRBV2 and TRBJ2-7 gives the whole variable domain EPEVTQTPSHQVTQMGQEVILRCVPISNHLYFYWYRQILGQKVEFLVSFYNNEISEKSEIFDDQFSVERPDGSNFTLKIRSTKLEDSAMYFCASSEFRFLSTYEQYFGPGTRLTVT.

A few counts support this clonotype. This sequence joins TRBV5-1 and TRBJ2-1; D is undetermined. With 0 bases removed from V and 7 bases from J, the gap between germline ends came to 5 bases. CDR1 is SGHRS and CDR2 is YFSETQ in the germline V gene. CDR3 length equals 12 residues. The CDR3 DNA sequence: TGCGCCAGCAGCTTGGAATTTAATGAGCAGTTCTTC. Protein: CASSLEFNEQFF.

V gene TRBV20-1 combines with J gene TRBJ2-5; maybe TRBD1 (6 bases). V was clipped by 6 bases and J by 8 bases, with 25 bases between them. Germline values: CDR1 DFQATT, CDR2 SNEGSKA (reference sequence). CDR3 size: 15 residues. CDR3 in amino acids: CSASRNRAIMDTQYF. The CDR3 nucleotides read TGCAGTGCCAGCCGGAACAGGGCGATCATGGACACCCAGTACTTC.

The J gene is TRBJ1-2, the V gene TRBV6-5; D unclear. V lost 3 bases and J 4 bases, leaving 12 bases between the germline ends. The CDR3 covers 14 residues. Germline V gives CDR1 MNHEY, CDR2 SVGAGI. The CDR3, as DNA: TGTGCCAGCAGTTATGGCAGCTCGACCTATGGCTACACCTTC. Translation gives CASSYGSSTYGYTF.

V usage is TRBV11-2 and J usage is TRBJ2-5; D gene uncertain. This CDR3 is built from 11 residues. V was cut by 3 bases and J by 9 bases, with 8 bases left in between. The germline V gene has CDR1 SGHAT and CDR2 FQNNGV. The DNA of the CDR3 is TGTGCCAGCAGCTTCGTAGCTCCCCAGTACTTC. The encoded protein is CASSFVAPQYF.

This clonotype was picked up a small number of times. The CDR3: CASSFGPSSDTQYF. The CDR3 DNA is TGTGCCAGCAGCTTTGGACCCTCCTCGGATACGCAGTATTTT. The rearrangement uses TRBV7-9 and TRBJ2-3; no clear D. V lost 3 bases, J lost 6 bases, and 13 bases lay in between. The CDR3 totals 14 residues. Per the germline V gene, CDR1 is SEHNR and CDR2 is FQNEAQ (reference sequence).

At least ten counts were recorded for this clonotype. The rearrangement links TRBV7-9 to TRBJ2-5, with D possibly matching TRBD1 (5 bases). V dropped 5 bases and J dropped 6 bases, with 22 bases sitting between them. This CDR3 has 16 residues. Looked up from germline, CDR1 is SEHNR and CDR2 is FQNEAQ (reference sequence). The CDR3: CASSPQQGTVDKTQYF. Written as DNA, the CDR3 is TGTGCCAGCAGCCCTCAGCAGGGAACTGTAGACAAGACCCAGTACTTC.

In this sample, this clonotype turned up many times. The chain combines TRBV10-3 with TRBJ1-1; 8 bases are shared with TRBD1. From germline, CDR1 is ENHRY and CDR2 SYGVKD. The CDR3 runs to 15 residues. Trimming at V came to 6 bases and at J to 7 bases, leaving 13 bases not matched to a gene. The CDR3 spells CAIRFWTGYGGEAFF. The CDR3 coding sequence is TGTGCCATCAGGTTCTGGACAGGGTATGGGGGTGAAGCTTTCTTT.

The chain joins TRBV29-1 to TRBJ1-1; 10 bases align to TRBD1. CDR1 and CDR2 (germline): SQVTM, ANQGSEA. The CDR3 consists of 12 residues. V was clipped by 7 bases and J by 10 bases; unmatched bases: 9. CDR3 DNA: TGCAGCGGGACCCGACAGGGGGCCGGAGCTTTCTTT. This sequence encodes CSGTRQGAGAFF.

As DNA, the CDR3 is TGCAGTGCTCCGGCCGGGAGGGGTTCCTACAATGAGCAGTTCTTC. It codes for CSAPAGRGSYNEQFF. The chain has TRBV20-1 and TRBJ2-1; the match to TRBD2 covers 8 bases. The CDR3 is 15 residues long. V lost 5 bases and J lost 1; bases outside the gene matches: 7. Germline-derived CDR1 and CDR2 are DFQATT and SNEGSKA (reference sequence).

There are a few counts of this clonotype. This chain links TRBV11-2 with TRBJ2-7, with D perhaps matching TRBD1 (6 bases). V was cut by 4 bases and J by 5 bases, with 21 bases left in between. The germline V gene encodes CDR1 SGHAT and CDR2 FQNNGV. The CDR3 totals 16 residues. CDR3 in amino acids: CASSSRDRPFSNEQYF. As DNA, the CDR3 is TGTGCCAGCAGCTCCAGAGACAGGCCCTTTTCCAACGAGCAGTACTTC.

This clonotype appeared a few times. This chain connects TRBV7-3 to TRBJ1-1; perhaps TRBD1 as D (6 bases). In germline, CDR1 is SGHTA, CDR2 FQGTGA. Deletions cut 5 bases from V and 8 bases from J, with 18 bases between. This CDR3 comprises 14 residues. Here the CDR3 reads CASSLLAGVGEAFF. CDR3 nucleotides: TGTGCCAGCAGCCTCCTGGCAGGGGTGGGCGAAGCTTTCTTT.

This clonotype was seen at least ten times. The CDR3 protein is CSVDRGETEAFF. In DNA, the CDR3 is TGCAGCGTCGACAGGGGAGAAACTGAAGCTTTCTTT. V gene TRBV29-1 combines with J gene TRBJ1-1, with TRBD1 identical over 8 bases. Germline V gene data show CDR1 as SQVTM and CDR2 as ANQGSEA. V trimming: 6 bases; J trimming: 5 bases; junction bases outside the gene matches: 5. The CDR3 spans 12 residues.

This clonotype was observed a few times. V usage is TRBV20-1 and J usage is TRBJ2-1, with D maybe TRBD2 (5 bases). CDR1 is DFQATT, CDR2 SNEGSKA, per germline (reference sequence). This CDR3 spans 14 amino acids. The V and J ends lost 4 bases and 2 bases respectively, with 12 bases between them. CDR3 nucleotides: TGCAGTGCTAACTGGGAGTTCCCCTACAATGAGCAGTTCTTC. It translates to CSANWEFPYNEQFF.

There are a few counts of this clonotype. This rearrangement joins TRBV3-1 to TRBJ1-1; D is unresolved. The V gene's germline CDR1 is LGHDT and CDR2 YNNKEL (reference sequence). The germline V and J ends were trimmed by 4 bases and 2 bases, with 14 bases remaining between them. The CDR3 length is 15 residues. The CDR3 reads CASSPTDVRNTEAFF. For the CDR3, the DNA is TGTGCCAGCAGCCCGACGGACGTCAGAAACACTGAAGCTTTCTTT.

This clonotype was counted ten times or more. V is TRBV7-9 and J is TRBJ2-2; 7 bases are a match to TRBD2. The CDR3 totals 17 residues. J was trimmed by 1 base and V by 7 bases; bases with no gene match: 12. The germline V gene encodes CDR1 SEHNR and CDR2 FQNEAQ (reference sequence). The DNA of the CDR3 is TGTGCCAGCACCAGTTCGGGAGGCCTGAAGAACACCGGGGAGCTGTTTTTT. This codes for CASTSSGGLKNTGELFF.

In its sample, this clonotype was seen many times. The CDR3 reads CSARDFRSSYNEQFF. CDR3 nucleotides: TGCAGTGCTAGAGACTTTAGAAGCTCCTACAATGAGCAGTTCTTC. V is TRBV20-1 and J is TRBJ2-1; the D is unclear. This CDR3 spans 15 amino acids. V was cut by 0 bases and J by 0 bases, with 9 bases left in between. In germline, CDR1 is DFQATT, CDR2 SNEGSKA (reference sequence).

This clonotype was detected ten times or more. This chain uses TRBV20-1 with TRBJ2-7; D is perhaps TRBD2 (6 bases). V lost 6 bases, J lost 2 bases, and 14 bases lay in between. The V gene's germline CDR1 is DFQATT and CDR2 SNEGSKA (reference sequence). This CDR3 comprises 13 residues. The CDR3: CSARRGATYEQYF. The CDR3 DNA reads TGCAGTGCCAGGCGGGGCGCCACCTACGAGCAGTACTTC.

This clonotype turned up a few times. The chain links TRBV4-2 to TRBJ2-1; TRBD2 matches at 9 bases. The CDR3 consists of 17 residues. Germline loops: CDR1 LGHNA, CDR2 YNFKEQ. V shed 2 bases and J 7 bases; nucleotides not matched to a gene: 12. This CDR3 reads CASSQFPRGSGSNEQFF. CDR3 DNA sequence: TGTGCCAGCAGCCAATTCCCCAGGGGTAGCGGGAGTAATGAGCAGTTCTTC.

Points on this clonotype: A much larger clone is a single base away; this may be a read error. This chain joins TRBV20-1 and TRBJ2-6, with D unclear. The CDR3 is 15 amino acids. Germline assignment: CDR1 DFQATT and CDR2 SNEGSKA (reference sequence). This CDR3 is CSASVIGSGTNVLTF. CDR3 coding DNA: TGCAGTGCTAGCGTTATTGGGTCTGGGACCAACGTCCTGACTTTC.

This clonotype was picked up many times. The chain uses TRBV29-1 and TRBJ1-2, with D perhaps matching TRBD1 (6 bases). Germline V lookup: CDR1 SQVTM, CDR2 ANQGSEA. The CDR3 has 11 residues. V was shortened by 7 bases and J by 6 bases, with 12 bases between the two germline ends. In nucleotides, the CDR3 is TGCAGCGCTAGAGGGGGGCATGGCTACACCTTC. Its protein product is CSARGGHGYTF.

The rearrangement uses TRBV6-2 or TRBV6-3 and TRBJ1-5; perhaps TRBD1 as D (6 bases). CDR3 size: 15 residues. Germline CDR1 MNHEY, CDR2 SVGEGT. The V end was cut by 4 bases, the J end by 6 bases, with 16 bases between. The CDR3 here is CASSWSGGQGQPQHF. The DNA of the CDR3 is TGTGCCAGCAGTTGGTCGGGGGGCCAGGGTCAGCCCCAGCATTTT.

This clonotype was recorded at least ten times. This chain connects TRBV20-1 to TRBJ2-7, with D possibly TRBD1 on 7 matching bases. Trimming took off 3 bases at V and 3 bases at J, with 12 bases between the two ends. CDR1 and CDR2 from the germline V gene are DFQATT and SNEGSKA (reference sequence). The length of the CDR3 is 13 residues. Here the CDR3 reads CSARAGQIYEQYF. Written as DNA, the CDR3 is TGCAGTGCTAGGGCGGGACAGATCTACGAGCAGTACTTC.

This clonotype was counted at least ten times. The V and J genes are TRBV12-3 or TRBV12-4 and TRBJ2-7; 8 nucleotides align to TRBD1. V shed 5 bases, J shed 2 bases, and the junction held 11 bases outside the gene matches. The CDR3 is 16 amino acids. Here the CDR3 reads CASSLDRTGIPYEQYF. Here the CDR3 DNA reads TGTGCCAGCAGTCTGGACCGGACAGGGATTCCCTACGAGCAGTACTTC.